One sample yielded the 8 T cell receptor beta chains listed below, sequenced in a study of blood T cell repertoires in COVID-19. Sequenced by immunoSEQ multiplex PCR; TCRdb stores in-frame clones only, minus some. The profile shows under 250,000 clones, around 83% of them singletons. The sample comprised peripheral blood. The receptors here all came from an elderly man with acute or convalescent COVID-19.

Remarks on this clone: Other DNA sequences in the same sample also yield this CDR3. The genes are TRBV6-5 and TRBJ1-2; the D gene is possibly TRBD1 (5 bases). Germline V gives CDR1 MNHEY, CDR2 SVGAGI. This CDR3 comprises 12 residues. The V gene lost 3 bases and the J gene lost 4 bases, with 6 bases spanning the gap. The CDR3 sequence is CASSYRGYGYTF. CDR3 nucleotide sequence: TGTGCCAGCAGTTATAGGGGCTATGGCTACACCTTC.

A word on this clone: The same CDR3 arises from other DNA sequences in this sample as well. This chain joins TRBV28 and TRBJ1-5, with unresolved D. The CDR3 length is 13 residues. The germline CDR1 and CDR2 sequences are MDHEN and SYDVKM. Trimming removed 3 bases from V and 5 bases from J, with 8 bases in between. The CDR3 region is CASSFAGYQPQHF. Written as DNA, the CDR3 is TGTGCCAGCAGTTTCGCGGGGTATCAGCCCCAGCATTTT.

This clone has a handful of counts. The chain carries TRBV30 and TRBJ1-2; D is undetermined. CDR1 and CDR2 from the germline V gene are GTSNPN and SVGIG (reference sequence). This CDR3 is 13 amino acids long. The V end lost 1 base, the J end lost 0 bases, and 6 bases lay between the germline ends. The CDR3: CAWSDRPNYGYTF. CDR3 bases: TGTGCCTGGAGTGACAGACCTAACTATGGCTACACCTTC.

The chain is built from TRBV9 and TRBJ2-1; 9 bases fit TRBD2. The V and J ends lost 0 bases and 2 bases, in that order; junction bases with no gene match: 3. Germline loops: CDR1 SGDLS, CDR2 YYNGEE. The CDR3 has 16 amino acids. CDR3 loop: CASSVGASGAYNEQFF. CDR3 nucleotide sequence: TGTGCCAGCAGCGTAGGGGCTAGCGGGGCCTACAATGAGCAGTTCTTC.

The chain employs TRBV20-1 and TRBJ1-5, with 7 bases fitting TRBD1. CDR3 length: 16 amino acids. The germline V gene encodes CDR1 DFQATT and CDR2 SNEGSKA (reference sequence). Trimming removed 3 bases from V and 4 bases from J; junction bases left unmatched: 12. CDR3 nucleotides: TGCAGTGCTAGTTCTTACAGGGACAGCGTAAATCAGCCCCAGCATTTT. Residues: CSASSYRDSVNQPQHF.

The chain combines TRBV19 with TRBJ1-1; D gene ambiguous. Germline CDR1 LNHDA, CDR2 SQIVND (reference sequence). V dropped 7 bases and J dropped 2 bases, with 14 bases sitting between them. The CDR3 spans 14 residues. In nucleotides, the CDR3 is TGTGCCAGTATCGACGTTCAGGCTAACACTGAAGCTTTCTTT. Translating gives CASIDVQANTEAFF.

The rearrangement uses TRBV7-2 and TRBJ2-7, with 7 bases lining up with TRBD1. Germline-derived CDR1 and CDR2 are SGHTA and FQGNSA. The CDR3 is 15 residues long. The trim removed 3 bases at V and 4 bases at J, leaving 9 bases unmatched. In nucleotides, the CDR3 is TGTGCCAGCAGCTTTTCTAGGGGCAGGGGGTACGAGCAGTACTTC. Translated, it gives CASSFSRGRGYEQYF.

The rearrangement joins TRBV27 to TRBJ2-2, with 7 nucleotides matching TRBD1. CDR3 size: 15 residues. Germline V lookup: CDR1 MNHEY, CDR2 SMNVEV (reference sequence). The V gene end was trimmed by 3 bases and the J gene end by 5 bases; junction bases not matched to a gene: 6. The CDR3 DNA sequence: TGTGCCAGCAGTTTCTGGGACAGAGGAACCGGGGAGCTGTTTTTT. Translating it yields CASSFWDRGTGELFF.